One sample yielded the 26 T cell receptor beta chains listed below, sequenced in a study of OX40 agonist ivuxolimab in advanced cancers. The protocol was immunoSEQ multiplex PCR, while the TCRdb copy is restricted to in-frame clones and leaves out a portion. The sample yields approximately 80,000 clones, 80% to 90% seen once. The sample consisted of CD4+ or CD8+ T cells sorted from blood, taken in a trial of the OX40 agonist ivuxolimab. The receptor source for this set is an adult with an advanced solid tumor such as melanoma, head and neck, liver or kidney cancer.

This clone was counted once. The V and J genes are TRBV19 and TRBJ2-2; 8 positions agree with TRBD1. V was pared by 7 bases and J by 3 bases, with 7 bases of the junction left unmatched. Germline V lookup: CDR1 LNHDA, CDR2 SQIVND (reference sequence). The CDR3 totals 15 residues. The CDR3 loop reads CASKRQGSDTGELFF. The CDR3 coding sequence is TGTGCCAGTAAGAGACAGGGGTCAGACACCGGGGAGCTGTTTTTT.

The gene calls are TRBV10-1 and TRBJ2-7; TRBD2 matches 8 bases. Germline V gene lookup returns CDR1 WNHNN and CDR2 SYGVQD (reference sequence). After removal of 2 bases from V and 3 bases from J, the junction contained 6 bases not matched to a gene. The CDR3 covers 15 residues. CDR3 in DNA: TGCGCCAGCAGTGAGGCTACTAGCGGAAACTACGAGCAGTACTTC. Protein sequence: CASSEATSGNYEQYF.

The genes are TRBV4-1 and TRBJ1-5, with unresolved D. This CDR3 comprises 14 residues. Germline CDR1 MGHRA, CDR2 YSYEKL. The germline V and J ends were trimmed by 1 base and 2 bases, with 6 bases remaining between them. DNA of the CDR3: TGCGCCAGCAGCCAAGCAGGCGGCAATCAGCCCCAGCATTTT. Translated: CASSQAGGNQPQHF.

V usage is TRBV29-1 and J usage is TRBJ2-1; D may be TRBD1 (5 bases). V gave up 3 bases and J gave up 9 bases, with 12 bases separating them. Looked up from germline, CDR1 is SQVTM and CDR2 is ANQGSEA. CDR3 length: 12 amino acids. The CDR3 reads CSVEESDSEQFF. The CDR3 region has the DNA TGCAGCGTTGAGGAGAGCGACAGTGAGCAGTTCTTC.

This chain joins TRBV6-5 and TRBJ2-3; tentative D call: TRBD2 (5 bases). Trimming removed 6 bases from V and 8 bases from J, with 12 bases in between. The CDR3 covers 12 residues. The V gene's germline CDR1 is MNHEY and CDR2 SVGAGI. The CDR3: CASSPPEGTQYF. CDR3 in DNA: TGTGCCAGCAGCCCACCCGAGGGTACGCAGTATTTT.

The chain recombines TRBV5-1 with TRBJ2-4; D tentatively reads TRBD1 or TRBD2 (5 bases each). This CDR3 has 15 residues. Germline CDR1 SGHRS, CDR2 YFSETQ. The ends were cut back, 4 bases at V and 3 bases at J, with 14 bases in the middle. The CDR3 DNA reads TGCGCCAGCAGCCAGGGAGCCTCGGGCAAAAACATTCAGTACTTC. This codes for CASSQGASGKNIQYF.

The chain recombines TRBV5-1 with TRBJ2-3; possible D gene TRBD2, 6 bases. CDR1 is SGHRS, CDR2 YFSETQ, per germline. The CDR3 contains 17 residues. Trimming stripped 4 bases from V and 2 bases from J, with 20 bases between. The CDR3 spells CASSAGWDSTNTDTQYF. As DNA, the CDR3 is TGCGCCAGCAGCGCTGGTTGGGACTCTACAAACACAGATACGCAGTATTTT.

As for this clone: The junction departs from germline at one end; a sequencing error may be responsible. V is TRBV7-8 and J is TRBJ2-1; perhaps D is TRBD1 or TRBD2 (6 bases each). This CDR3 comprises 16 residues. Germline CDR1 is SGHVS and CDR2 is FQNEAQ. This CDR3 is CASSLAGGQGYNEQFF. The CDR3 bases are TGTGCCAGCAGCTTAGCTGGGGGGCAGGGCTACAACGAGCAGTTCTTC.

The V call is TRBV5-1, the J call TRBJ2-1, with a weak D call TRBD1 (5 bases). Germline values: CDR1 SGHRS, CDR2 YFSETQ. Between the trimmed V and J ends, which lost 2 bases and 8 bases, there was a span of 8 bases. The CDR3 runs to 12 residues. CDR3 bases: TGCGCCAGCAGCTTCAGGGTTGATGAGCAGTTCTTC. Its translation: CASSFRVDEQFF. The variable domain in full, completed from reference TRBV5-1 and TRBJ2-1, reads KAGVTQTPRYLIKTRGQQVTLSCSPISGHRSVSWYQQTPGQGLQFLFEYFSETQRNKGNFPGRFSGRQFSNSRSEMNVSTLELGDSALYLCASSFRVDEQFFGPGTRLTVL.

In DNA form, the CDR3 reads TGCGCCAGCAGCCAAGATGCTAGGGTGCACACTGAAGCTTTCTTT. Amino acid sequence: CASSQDARVHTEAFF. J is TRBJ1-1 and V is TRBV4-3; D remains unclear. Germline CDR1 and CDR2: LGHNA and YSLEER. This CDR3 region has 15 residues. V was trimmed by 0 bases and J by 3 bases, leaving 11 bases between them.

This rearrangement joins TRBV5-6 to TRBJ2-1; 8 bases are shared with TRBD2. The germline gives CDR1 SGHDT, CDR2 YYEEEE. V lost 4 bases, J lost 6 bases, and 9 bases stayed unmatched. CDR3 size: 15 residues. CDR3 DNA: TGTGCCAGCAGCGATTTAGCGGGAATTGGCAATGAGCAGTTCTTC. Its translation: CASSDLAGIGNEQFF.

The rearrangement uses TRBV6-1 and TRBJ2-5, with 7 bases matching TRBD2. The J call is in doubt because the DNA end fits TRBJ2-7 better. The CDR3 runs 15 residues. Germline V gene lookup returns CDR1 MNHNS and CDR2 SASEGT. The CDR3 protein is CASRPGPAGNYEQYF. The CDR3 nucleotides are TGTGCCAGCAGGCCCGGCCCAGCGGGAAACTACGAGCAGTACTTC.

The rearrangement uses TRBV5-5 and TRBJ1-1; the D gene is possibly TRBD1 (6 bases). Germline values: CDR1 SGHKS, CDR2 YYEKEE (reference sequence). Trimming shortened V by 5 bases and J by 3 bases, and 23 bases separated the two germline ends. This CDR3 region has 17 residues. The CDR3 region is CASRQGHHGGGDTEAFF. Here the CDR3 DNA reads TGTGCCAGCAGACAGGGACACCATGGAGGGGGTGACACTGAAGCTTTCTTT.

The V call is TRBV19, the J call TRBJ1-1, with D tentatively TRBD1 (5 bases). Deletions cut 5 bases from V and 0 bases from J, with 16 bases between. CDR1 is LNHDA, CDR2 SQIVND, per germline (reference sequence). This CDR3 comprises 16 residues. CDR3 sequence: CASSQGRFSMNTEAFF. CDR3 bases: TGTGCCAGTAGTCAGGGACGGTTTAGCATGAACACTGAAGCTTTCTTT. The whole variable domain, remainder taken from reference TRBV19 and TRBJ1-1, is DGGITQSPKYLFRKEGQNVTLSCEQNLNHDAMYWYRQDPGQGLRLIYYSQIVNDFQKGDIAEGYSVSREKKESFPLTVTSAQKNPTAFYLCASSQGRFSMNTEAFFGQGTRLTVV.

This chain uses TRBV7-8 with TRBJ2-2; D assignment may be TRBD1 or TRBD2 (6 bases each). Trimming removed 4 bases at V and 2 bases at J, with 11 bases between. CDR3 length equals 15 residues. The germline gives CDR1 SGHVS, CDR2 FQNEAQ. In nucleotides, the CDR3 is TGTGCCAGCAGCTGGGGGGCGGGAAACACCGGGGAGCTGTTTTTT. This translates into CASSWGAGNTGELFF.

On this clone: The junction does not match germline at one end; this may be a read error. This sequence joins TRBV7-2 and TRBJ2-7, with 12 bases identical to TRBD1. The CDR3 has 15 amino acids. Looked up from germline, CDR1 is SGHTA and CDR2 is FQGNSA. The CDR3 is CASSSPLGTGGDSAF. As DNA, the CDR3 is TGTGCCAGCAGCTCCCCCCTCGGGACAGGGGGCGATTCTGCGTTC.

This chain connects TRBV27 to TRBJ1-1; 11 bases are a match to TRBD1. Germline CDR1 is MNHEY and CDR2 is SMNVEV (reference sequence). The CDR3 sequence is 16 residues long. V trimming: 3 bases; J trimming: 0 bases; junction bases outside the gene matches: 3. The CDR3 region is CASSFGTGGVNTEAFF. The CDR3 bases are TGTGCCAGCAGTTTTGGGACAGGGGGGGTGAACACTGAAGCTTTCTTT.

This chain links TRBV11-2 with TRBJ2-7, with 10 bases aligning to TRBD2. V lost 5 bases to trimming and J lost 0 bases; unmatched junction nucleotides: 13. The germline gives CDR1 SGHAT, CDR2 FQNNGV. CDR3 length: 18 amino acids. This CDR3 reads CASSLRRVGLAASYEQYF. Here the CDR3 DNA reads TGTGCCAGCAGCCTTAGGAGGGTCGGACTAGCGGCCTCCTACGAGCAGTACTTC.

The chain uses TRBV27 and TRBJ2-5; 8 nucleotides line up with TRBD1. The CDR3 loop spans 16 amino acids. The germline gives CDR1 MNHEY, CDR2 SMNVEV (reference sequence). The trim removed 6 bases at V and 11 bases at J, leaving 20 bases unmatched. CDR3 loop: CASRLSSGGRAGEQYF. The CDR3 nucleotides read TGTGCCAGCAGACTTTCCTCAGGGGGCAGGGCTGGTGAGCAGTACTTC.

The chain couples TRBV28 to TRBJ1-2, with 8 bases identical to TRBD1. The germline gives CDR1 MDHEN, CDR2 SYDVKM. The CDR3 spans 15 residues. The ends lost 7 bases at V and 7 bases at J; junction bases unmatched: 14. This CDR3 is CASNLMQGAVGGYTF. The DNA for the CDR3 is TGTGCCAGCAACCTAATGCAGGGGGCTGTGGGTGGCTACACCTTC.

The CDR3 coding sequence is TGTGCCAGAAGTGAGGTAGGAGGGAGAGGGGCAGATACGCAGTATTTT. Amino acid sequence: CARSEVGGRGADTQYF. The V call is TRBV5-3, the J call TRBJ2-3, with TRBD2 as a possible D gene (6 bases). TRBV5-3 qualifies as an ORF whose function is uncertain. The CDR3 runs to 16 residues. Trimming removed 5 bases from V and 4 bases from J, with 20 bases in between.

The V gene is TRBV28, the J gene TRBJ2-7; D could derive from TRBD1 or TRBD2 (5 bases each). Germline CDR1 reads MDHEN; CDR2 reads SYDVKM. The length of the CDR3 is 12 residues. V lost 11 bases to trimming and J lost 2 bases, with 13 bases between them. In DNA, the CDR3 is TGTGCCGCACGGGACCGAACCTACGAGCAGTACTTC. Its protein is CAARDRTYEQYF.

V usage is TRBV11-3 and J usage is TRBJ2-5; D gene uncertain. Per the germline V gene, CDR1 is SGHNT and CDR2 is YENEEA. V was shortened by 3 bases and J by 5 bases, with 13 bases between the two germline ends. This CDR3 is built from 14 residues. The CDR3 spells CASSFRTGPETQYF. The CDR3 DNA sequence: TGTGCCAGCAGCTTTCGGACGGGTCCGGAGACCCAGTACTTC.

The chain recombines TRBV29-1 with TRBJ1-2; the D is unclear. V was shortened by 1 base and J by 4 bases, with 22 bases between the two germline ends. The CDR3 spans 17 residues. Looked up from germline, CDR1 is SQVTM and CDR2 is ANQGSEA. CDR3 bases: TGCAGCGTTGAAGGCGGGAGGGATAGCCCGAACGTCTATGGCTACACCTTC. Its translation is CSVEGGRDSPNVYGYTF.

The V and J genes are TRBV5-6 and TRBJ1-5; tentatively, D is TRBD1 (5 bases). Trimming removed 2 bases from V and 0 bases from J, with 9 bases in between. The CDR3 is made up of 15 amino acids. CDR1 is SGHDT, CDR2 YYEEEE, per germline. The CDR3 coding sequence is TGTGCCAGCAGCTTCGGGGCCGTTAGCAATCAGCCCCAGCATTTT. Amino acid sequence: CASSFGAVSNQPQHF.

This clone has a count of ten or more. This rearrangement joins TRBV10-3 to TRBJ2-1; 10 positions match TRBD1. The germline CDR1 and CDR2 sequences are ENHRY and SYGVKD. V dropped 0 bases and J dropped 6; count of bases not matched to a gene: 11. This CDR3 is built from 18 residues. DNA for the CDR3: TGTGCCATCAGTGAGTCCCCGGGACAGGGGTTCGGGGGCAATGAGCAGTTCTTC. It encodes CAISESPGQGFGGNEQFF.